Presented here are 27 T cell receptor beta chains from one specimen sequenced in a study of Graves' ophthalmopathy and Graves' hyperthyroidism. The authors amplified TCR beta CDR3 regions, and they did so from RNA transcripts for repertoire sequencing. HTBI primers served in a first-round RT-PCR, which a second-round multiplex PCR followed. TCRdb reanalysed the multiplex PCR reads using MiXCR and keeps one entry per CDR3 protein. The sample carries more than 150,000 distinct CDR3 sequences, 37% recorded once. Sequencing was performed on peripheral blood. The receptors derive from a woman aged 40 to 49 with Graves' ophthalmopathy.

This clonotype was observed at least ten times. The rearrangement uses TRBV24-1 and TRBJ2-7; 8 nucleotides match TRBD2. CDR1 and CDR2 from the germline V gene are KGHDR and SFDVKD. The CDR3 loop spans 13 amino acids. V was clipped by 4 bases and J by 5 bases; unmatched bases: 3. CDR3 nucleotides: TGTGCCACCAGTGAAGCGGGGGTTAACGAGCAGTACTTC. Its protein is CATSEAGVNEQYF.

The V call is TRBV12-3 or TRBV12-4, the J call TRBJ2-7; TRBD1 might be the D (5 bases). This CDR3 spans 14 amino acids. V gave up 5 bases and J gave up 5 bases, with 16 bases separating them. CDR3 DNA sequence: TGTGCCAGCAGTCTAAGGGGCAGGCCTAACGAGCAGTACTTC. This gives the protein CASSLRGRPNEQYF.

This chain joins TRBV27 and TRBJ2-7, with 8 nucleotides matching TRBD1. With V trimmed by 3 bases and J by 5 bases, 3 bases remained unmatched. The CDR3 has 13 residues. CDR1 MNHEY and CDR2 SMNVEV come from the germline V gene (reference sequence). The CDR3 region is CASSLDRVHEQYF. CDR3 nucleotide sequence: TGTGCCAGCAGTTTGGACAGGGTCCACGAGCAGTACTTC.

The V call is TRBV7-2, the J call TRBJ2-1; 9 bases are a match to TRBD2. CDR1 SGHTA and CDR2 FQGNSA come from the germline V gene. The CDR3 spans 15 residues. V lost 3 bases, J lost 1 base, and 1 base stayed unmatched. Written as DNA, the CDR3 is TGTGCCAGCAGCTTTAGCGGGGGTTCCTACAATGAGCAGTTCTTC. Translating it yields CASSFSGGSYNEQFF.

This clonotype appeared many times. The chain carries TRBV27 and TRBJ2-7, with 11 bases matching TRBD2. Per germline, CDR1 MNHEY and CDR2 SMNVEV (reference sequence). V shed 8 bases, J shed 0 bases, and the junction held 9 bases outside the gene matches. The CDR3 has 16 amino acids. The CDR3 protein is CASAGASGRRSYEQYF. In DNA, the CDR3 is TGTGCCAGCGCTGGCGCTAGCGGGAGGCGCTCCTACGAGCAGTACTTC.

The chain carries TRBV7-8 and TRBJ1-2, with TRBD1 identical over 7 bases. This CDR3 has 15 residues. The J segment lost 4 bases and the V segment lost 7 bases, leaving 12 bases of the junction unmatched. The germline V gene encodes CDR1 SGHVS and CDR2 FQNEAQ. CDR3 sequence: CASTETGTLTYGYTF. Written as DNA, the CDR3 is TGTGCCAGCACAGAGACAGGGACTCTAACCTATGGCTACACCTTC.

This clonotype turned up a few times. The J gene is TRBJ2-5, the V gene TRBV6-5; no clear D gene. The length of the CDR3 is 14 residues. Trimming left V 4 bases short and J 5 bases short, with 14 bases between. Germline loops: CDR1 MNHEY, CDR2 SVGAGI. The CDR3 reads CASSSRFGPETQYF. DNA of the CDR3: TGTGCCAGCAGTTCTAGGTTTGGCCCGGAGACCCAGTACTTC.

In this sample, this clonotype turned up many times. The gene calls are TRBV19 and TRBJ1-1; D is uncertain. This CDR3 comprises 12 residues. Trimming shortened V by 3 bases and J by 6 bases, and 8 bases separated the two germline ends. Germline CDR1 reads LNHDA; CDR2 reads SQIVND (reference sequence). For the CDR3, the DNA is TGTGCCAGTAGTATGGGCGGACCTGAAGCTTTCTTT. Protein product: CASSMGGPEAFF. Drawing the rest from reference TRBV19 and TRBJ1-1, the complete variable domain is DGGITQSPKYLFRKEGQNVTLSCEQNLNHDAMYWYRQDPGQGLRLIYYSQIVNDFQKGDIAEGYSVSREKKESFPLTVTSAQKNPTAFYLCASSMGGPEAFFGQGTRLTVV.

This rearrangement joins TRBV15 to TRBJ2-3; D may be TRBD1 or TRBD2 (5 bases each). Germline V gene data show CDR1 as LNHNV and CDR2 as YYDKDF (reference sequence). The V end was cut by 0 bases, the J end by 5 bases, with 12 bases between. This CDR3 comprises 15 residues. The CDR3 spells CATSRDPRGVDTQYF. As DNA, the CDR3 is TGTGCCACCAGCAGAGATCCCAGAGGGGTAGATACGCAGTATTTT.

The chain has TRBV2 and TRBJ1-6; possibly TRBD1 for D (6 bases). Germline CDR1 reads SNHLY; CDR2 reads FYNNEI. The CDR3 covers 15 residues. V dropped 7 bases and J dropped 9 bases, with 19 bases sitting between them. The CDR3 DNA sequence: TGTGCCAGCATTTCAGATACGGGAGGGGGTTCACCCCTCCACTTT. Its protein product is CASISDTGGGSPLHF.

The V and J genes are TRBV19 and TRBJ1-2; D unclear. V lost 3 bases and J 6 bases, leaving 11 bases between the germline ends. Germline values: CDR1 LNHDA, CDR2 SQIVND (reference sequence). The CDR3 covers 13 residues. In DNA, the CDR3 is TGTGCCAGTAGTATGTCTACAAGAGATGGCTACACCTTC. Residues: CASSMSTRDGYTF.

The rearrangement joins TRBV2 to TRBJ2-7; D remains unclear. Trimming took off 2 bases at V and 2 bases at J, with 10 bases between the two ends. The germline V gene has CDR1 SNHLY and CDR2 FYNNEI. CDR3 size: 14 residues. CDR3 residues: CASSERQAAYEQYF. The CDR3 coding sequence is TGTGCCAGCAGTGAACGCCAGGCGGCCTACGAGCAGTACTTC.

The J gene is TRBJ1-2, the V gene TRBV12-5, with a possible D match to TRBD1 (5 bases). V gave up 1 base and J gave up 4 bases, with 13 bases separating them. Germline CDR1 and CDR2: LGHNT and FRNRAP. This CDR3 comprises 15 residues. CDR3 nucleotides: TGTGCTAGTGGTTTGGCCTCCCAGGGTATCTATGGCTACACCTTC. Translation gives CASGLASQGIYGYTF.

This chain connects TRBV6-1 to TRBJ1-1; no clear D. The CDR3 sequence is 14 residues long. Germline V CDR1 and CDR2: MNHNS, SASEGT. Between the trimmed V and J ends, which lost 3 bases and 3 bases, there was a span of 11 bases. This chain's CDR3 is CASSEVPEDTEAFF. CDR3 nucleotide sequence: TGTGCCAGCAGTGAGGTCCCCGAGGACACTGAAGCTTTCTTT.

This clonotype has at least ten counts. This sequence joins TRBV20-1 and TRBJ1-6; no clear D. CDR1 is DFQATT, CDR2 SNEGSKA, per germline (reference sequence). V dropped 3 bases and J dropped 11 bases, with 2 bases sitting between them. CDR3 length equals 9 residues. The CDR3 sequence: CSASPPLHF. The CDR3, as DNA: TGCAGTGCTAGTCCACCCCTCCACTTT.

The chain has TRBV11-2 and TRBJ1-1; D not resolved. The germline gives CDR1 SGHAT, CDR2 FQNNGV. Trimming removed 8 bases from V and 1 base from J, with 23 bases in between. This CDR3 has 17 amino acids. This CDR3 reads CASDIDAVAGWNTEAFF. The CDR3 DNA reads as TGTGCCAGCGACATAGATGCGGTGGCGGGCTGGAACACTGAAGCTTTCTTT.

This clonotype was counted many times. The CDR3 here is CASSPTGKRNTEAFF. CDR3 sequence (DNA): TGTGCCAGCAGTCCGACAGGGAAGAGAAACACTGAAGCTTTCTTT. The chain has TRBV27 and TRBJ1-1; the match to TRBD1 covers 7 bases. Trimming took 5 bases from V and 2 from J; bases not matched to a gene: 8. The CDR3 extends over 15 amino acids. CDR1 and CDR2 from the germline V gene are MNHEY and SMNVEV (reference sequence).

This clonotype was seen just once. This chain connects TRBV28 to TRBJ2-3, with TRBD2 matching over 7 bases. Per the germline V gene, CDR1 is MDHEN and CDR2 is SYDVKM. V lost 4 bases, J lost 1 base, and 5 bases stayed unmatched. This CDR3 region has 15 residues. CDR3 coding DNA: TGTGCCAGCAGTTCCCAGCGGGACCGCACAGATACGCAGTATTTT. It translates to CASSSQRDRTDTQYF.

The count of this clonotype is one. The chain couples TRBV7-8 to TRBJ2-4; D is ambiguous. Trimming removed 5 bases from V and 1 base from J, with 18 bases in between. Germline CDR1 is SGHVS and CDR2 is FQNEAQ. This CDR3 comprises 17 residues. The CDR3: CASSALPTELAKNIQYF. The CDR3 region has the DNA TGTGCCAGCAGCGCGTTACCGACGGAGTTGGCCAAAAACATTCAGTACTTC.

The chain combines TRBV2 with TRBJ2-7; 9 bases line up with TRBD2. J was trimmed by 3 bases and V by 2 bases; bases with no gene match: 2. This CDR3 comprises 14 residues. Per germline, CDR1 SNHLY and CDR2 FYNNEI. CDR3 nucleotide sequence: TGTGCCAGCAGTGAACTAGCGGGGCTCTACGAGCAGTACTTC. Protein product: CASSELAGLYEQYF.

Ten or more counts support this clonotype. The genes are TRBV12-3 or TRBV12-4 and TRBJ1-5; no reliable D call. The ends were cut back, 5 bases at V and 5 bases at J, with 10 bases in the middle. The CDR3 runs to 13 residues. The CDR3 DNA reads as TGTGCCAGCAGTACCGACATCGATCAGCCCCAGCATTTT. It encodes CASSTDIDQPQHF.

The chain joins TRBV6-5 to TRBJ2-7; 7 bases agree with TRBD2. J was trimmed by 5 bases and V by 0 bases; bases with no gene match: 7. The CDR3 loop spans 15 amino acids. The germline V gene encodes CDR1 MNHEY and CDR2 SVGAGI. CDR3 sequence (DNA): TGTGCCAGCAGTTACTCGAATCTCGCGGGGGACGAGCAGTACTTC. Its translation: CASSYSNLAGDEQYF.

This clonotype has a count of ten or more. V is TRBV7-2 and J is TRBJ1-2, with 9 bases identical to TRBD1. Germline assignment: CDR1 SGHTA and CDR2 FQGNSA. V was pared by 0 bases and J by 7 bases, with 9 bases of the junction left unmatched. The CDR3 contains 16 residues. The CDR3 bases are TGTGCCAGCAGCTTAGCGCTAACTGGGACAGGGCCTGGCTACACCTTC. The encoded protein is CASSLALTGTGPGYTF.

This clonotype showed up many times. This chain uses TRBV6-5 with TRBJ2-7, with D perhaps TRBD1 or TRBD2 (5 bases each). Germline loops: CDR1 MNHEY, CDR2 SVGAGI. V lost 6 bases to trimming and J lost 5 bases, with 17 bases between them. CDR3 size: 14 residues. The CDR3 DNA is TGTGCCAGCAGCCCGGCCGGGACCTGGAACGAGCAGTACTTC. Translation: CASSPAGTWNEQYF.

Ten or more counts support this clonotype. This rearrangement joins TRBV12-3 or TRBV12-4 to TRBJ1-6; 7 bases are shared with TRBD1. V was pared by 6 bases and J by 6 bases, with 5 bases of the junction left unmatched. This CDR3 is built from 14 residues. The CDR3 coding sequence is TGTGCCAGCAGAATCGACAGGGCTAATTCACCCCTCCACTTT. Encoded protein: CASRIDRANSPLHF.

In its sample, this clonotype was seen many times. This rearrangement joins TRBV7-3 to TRBJ2-2; 13 nucleotides line up with TRBD2. Germline CDR1 reads SGHTA; CDR2 reads FQGTGA. This CDR3 is 15 amino acids long. J lost 7 bases, V lost 8 bases, and 7 bases had no gene match. The CDR3 DNA follows: TGTGCCAGCTCAAGGACTAGCGGGAGTGGCGGGGAGCTGTTTTTT. Amino acid sequence: CASSRTSGSGGELFF.

This clonotype was detected ten times or more. The gene calls are TRBV19 and TRBJ1-1; no clear D gene. Trimming left V 5 bases short and J 3 bases short, with 16 bases between. Germline V CDR1 and CDR2: LNHDA, SQIVND (reference sequence). CDR3 length: 15 amino acids. CDR3 coding DNA: TGTGCCAGTAGTCCCCGGGCAGGCGGGGACACTGAAGCTTTCTTT. It specifies CASSPRAGGDTEAFF. Full variable domain (missing parts from reference TRBV19 and TRBJ1-1): DGGITQSPKYLFRKEGQNVTLSCEQNLNHDAMYWYRQDPGQGLRLIYYSQIVNDFQKGDIAEGYSVSREKKESFPLTVTSAQKNPTAFYLCASSPRAGGDTEAFFGQGTRLTVV.